The 24 T cell receptor beta chains in this list originate from one sample, sequenced in a study of cytomegalovirus exposure and HLA in healthy donors. A multiplex PCR was run with 60 Vbeta primers and 13 Jbeta primers. Produced via immunoSEQ multiplex PCR; TCRdb's table is partial and in-frame only. The data contain more than 30,000 clones, 70% to 75% of them singletons. The sample taken for sequencing was PBMCs. These receptors were obtained from a man aged 30 to 45 in good health and CMV-seronegative.

This clone was detected only once. The chain couples TRBV6-6 to TRBJ2-3, with D tentatively TRBD2 (6 bases). In germline, CDR1 is MNHNY, CDR2 SVGAGI (reference sequence). The CDR3 totals 15 residues. V was shortened by 0 bases and J by 3 bases, with 10 bases between the two germline ends. The CDR3 here is CASSYSIGGTDTQYF. CDR3 coding DNA: TGTGCCAGCAGTTACTCGATCGGGGGTACAGATACGCAGTATTTT.

The chain links TRBV5-1 to TRBJ2-5; D remains unclear. This CDR3 has 12 amino acids. Trimming took off 4 bases at V and 2 bases at J, with 6 bases between the two ends. Germline V lookup: CDR1 SGHRS, CDR2 YFSETQ. The CDR3 DNA reads TGCGCCAGCAGCCGAGCGCAAGAGACCCAGTACTTC. This codes for CASSRAQETQYF.

The J gene is TRBJ1-2, the V gene TRBV29-1; 8 nucleotides line up with TRBD1. Trimming removed 8 bases from V and 6 bases from J; junction bases left unmatched: 8. The CDR3 loop spans 12 amino acids. Looked up from germline, CDR1 is SQVTM and CDR2 is ANQGSEA. The CDR3 sequence: CSSSDREDGYTF. DNA for the CDR3: TGCAGCTCATCGGACAGGGAGGATGGCTACACCTTC.

This chain uses TRBV28 with TRBJ2-5; 9 bases are shared with TRBD1. The J call may be faulty, since TRBJ2-7 better matches the DNA end. The CDR3 has 15 residues. CDR1 is MDHEN, CDR2 SYDVKM, per germline. The CDR3 nucleotides read TGTGCCAGCAGCATGGGGGGGACAGGGTCTAACGAGCAGTACTTC. Amino acids: CASSMGGTGSNEQYF.

This clone was recorded a few times. This rearrangement joins TRBV6-8 to TRBJ1-5; TRBD1 might be the D (6 bases). The germline V and J ends were trimmed by 2 bases and 7 bases, with 12 bases remaining between them. The CDR3 runs to 14 residues. Per the germline V gene, CDR1 is MNHGY and CDR2 is SAAAGT. CDR3 residues: CASSYPGQSQPQHF. The CDR3 DNA sequence: TGTGCCAGCAGTTACCCGGGACAATCCCAGCCCCAGCATTTT.

By proportion, this clone is medium-sized. The chain links TRBV7-9 to TRBJ2-7; 16 bases align to TRBD2. The CDR3 runs 17 residues. After removal of 8 bases from V and 7 bases from J, the junction contained 14 bases not matched to a gene. Germline V gene data show CDR1 as SEHNR and CDR2 as FQNEAQ (reference sequence). CDR3 in amino acids: CASAKGGLAGGPPEQYF. The CDR3, as DNA: TGTGCCAGCGCAAAAGGGGGACTAGCGGGAGGGCCCCCTGAGCAGTACTTC.

J is TRBJ2-3 and V is TRBV5-8; 7 nucleotides agree with TRBD2. The CDR3 runs to 16 residues. CDR1 and CDR2 from the germline V gene are SGHTS and YDEGEE. V trimming: 1 base; J trimming: 4 bases; junction bases outside the gene matches: 9. CDR3 amino acids: CASSLPGDYWADTQYF. The DNA of the CDR3 is TGTGCCAGCAGCTTGCCCGGGGACTACTGGGCAGATACGCAGTATTTT.

This clone was seen once. V is TRBV2 and J is TRBJ1-2; D is undetermined. The CDR3 totals 13 residues. V gave up 4 bases and J gave up 0 bases, with 6 bases separating them. In germline, CDR1 is SNHLY, CDR2 FYNNEI. For the CDR3, the DNA is TGTGCCAGCAGTGGAACAGCTAACTATGGCTACACCTTC. It is translated as CASSGTANYGYTF.

The CDR3 here is CASSSEVAGASDTQYF. CDR3 in DNA: TGTGCCAGCAGTTCTGAAGTAGCGGGGGCTTCAGATACGCAGTATTTT. The chain links TRBV6-5 to TRBJ2-3; 9 nucleotides agree with TRBD2. The CDR3 covers 16 residues. CDR1 is MNHEY, CDR2 SVGAGI, per germline. The ends lost 4 bases at V and 4 bases at J; junction bases unmatched: 9.

The V gene is TRBV2, the J gene TRBJ1-3; D is unclear. This CDR3 contains 13 residues. Looked up from germline, CDR1 is SNHLY and CDR2 is FYNNEI. The CDR3 region has the DNA TGTGCAACCGCGACCGGCGGTGGAAACACCATATATTTT. Translated, it gives CATATGGGNTIYF.

This clone showed up just a few times. The chain combines TRBV29-1 with TRBJ2-7; 11 bases agree with TRBD2. This CDR3 has 14 residues. J was trimmed by 6 bases and V by 5 bases; bases with no gene match: 9. The germline gives CDR1 SQVTM, CDR2 ANQGSEA. This chain's CDR3 is CSVRLAGLEGEQYF. The CDR3 bases are TGCAGCGTTAGACTAGCGGGACTTGAAGGCGAGCAGTACTTC.

The chain joins TRBV6-6 to TRBJ2-7; the match to TRBD2 covers 8 bases. J was trimmed by 6 bases and V by 4 bases; bases with no gene match: 11. The CDR3 sequence is 15 residues long. Germline V gene lookup returns CDR1 MNHNY and CDR2 SVGAGI (reference sequence). CDR3 DNA sequence: TGTGCCAGCAGTTCACATACTAGCGGACGCTCCGAGCAGTACTTC. It specifies CASSSHTSGRSEQYF.

This clone was counted a few times. This chain joins TRBV5-1 and TRBJ1-1, with no clear D. Germline lookup yields CDR1 SGHRS and CDR2 YFSETQ. The length of the CDR3 is 15 residues. V lost 5 bases to trimming and J lost 1 base, with 15 bases between them. The CDR3 here is CASSPDLRGNTEAFF. DNA for the CDR3: TGCGCCAGCAGTCCGGACCTTCGGGGGAACACTGAAGCTTTCTTT.

V gene TRBV29-1 combines with J gene TRBJ1-3; 11 bases line up with TRBD1. Per the germline V gene, CDR1 is SQVTM and CDR2 is ANQGSEA. Germline trimming cut 6 bases from V and 0 bases from J; bases unmatched to any gene: 4. The CDR3 sequence is 15 residues long. The CDR3 DNA sequence: TGCAGCGTAGCCGGGACAGGGGGCTCTGGAAACACCATATATTTT. This codes for CSVAGTGGSGNTIYF.

This chain connects TRBV9 to TRBJ1-5; no clear D gene. CDR1 is SGDLS and CDR2 is YYNGEE in the germline V gene. This CDR3 region has 13 residues. V shed 0 bases and J shed 3 bases, with 4 bases lying between them. The CDR3: CASSVGANQPQHF. CDR3 coding DNA: TGTGCCAGCAGCGTAGGGGCCAATCAGCCCCAGCATTTT.

The rearrangement joins TRBV11-3 to TRBJ2-7; a possible D gene is TRBD2 (6 bases). CDR3 length equals 14 residues. Trimming pared 5 bases from V and 2 bases from J, leaving 13 bases between. Germline loops: CDR1 SGHNT, CDR2 YENEEA. The CDR3 region is CASSPGTFPYEQYF. CDR3 coding DNA: TGTGCCAGCAGCCCCGGGACTTTTCCCTACGAGCAGTACTTC.

V is TRBV28 and J is TRBJ1-2, with D possibly being TRBD1 (6 bases). The germline gives CDR1 MDHEN, CDR2 SYDVKM. Trimming stripped 8 bases from V and 6 bases from J, with 19 bases between. CDR3 size: 14 residues. Here the CDR3 reads CASEGQSPKDGYTF. The CDR3, as DNA: TGTGCCAGCGAAGGACAGTCCCCGAAGGATGGCTACACCTTC.

The rearrangement uses TRBV6-1 and TRBJ1-5, with D possibly TRBD1 on 6 matching bases. V shed 0 bases and J shed 10 bases, with 13 bases lying between them. The CDR3 runs 14 residues. Germline values: CDR1 MNHNS, CDR2 SASEGT. The CDR3 loop is CASSEASEGGPQHF. The CDR3 DNA is TGTGCCAGCAGTGAAGCAAGCGAAGGGGGTCCCCAGCATTTT.

This chain joins TRBV7-2 and TRBJ1-1, with 9 bases fitting TRBD1. Germline loops: CDR1 SGHTA, CDR2 FQGNSA. This CDR3 has 15 residues. V lost 5 bases and J lost 6; bases outside the gene matches: 10. In nucleotides, the CDR3 is TGTGCCAGCAGCCCTCGGACAGGGGCGGTCGCTGAAGCTTTCTTT. Protein product: CASSPRTGAVAEAFF.

V gene TRBV5-1 combines with J gene TRBJ1-1, with no clear D. Trimming removed 1 base at V and 8 bases at J, with 12 bases between. The CDR3 is 13 residues long. Germline V CDR1 and CDR2: SGHRS, YFSETQ. The CDR3 DNA is TGCGCCAGCAGCTTGTCCGAGGGAACGGAAGCTTTCTTT. Translation: CASSLSEGTEAFF. Full variable domain (missing parts from reference TRBV5-1 and TRBJ1-1): KAGVTQTPRYLIKTRGQQVTLSCSPISGHRSVSWYQQTPGQGLQFLFEYFSETQRNKGNFPGRFSGRQFSNSRSEMNVSTLELGDSALYLCASSLSEGTEAFFGQGTRLTVV.

Sample share makes this clone medium-sized. This chain connects TRBV28 to TRBJ2-7; D might be TRBD2 (7 bases). The germline V gene has CDR1 MDHEN and CDR2 SYDVKM. This CDR3 is 17 amino acids long. Trimming cost V 3 bases and J 3 bases, with 21 bases left between them. The CDR3 DNA sequence: TGTGCCAGCAGTTTTGGGGGGGGCGTGGGGGTTCGCTACGAGCAGTACTTC. It encodes CASSFGGGVGVRYEQYF.

The V gene is TRBV7-9, the J gene TRBJ1-4; a weak D match, TRBD1 (6 bases). The CDR3 covers 17 residues. The V end lost 3 bases, the J end lost 0 bases, and 14 bases lay between the germline ends. CDR1 is SEHNR and CDR2 is FQNEAQ in the germline V gene (reference sequence). CDR3 nucleotide sequence: TGTGCCAGCAGCTTGGGGCTGGACAGATCAACTAATGAAAAACTGTTTTTT. Amino acids: CASSLGLDRSTNEKLFF.

This chain connects TRBV6-5 to TRBJ2-1; 10 bases agree with TRBD2. Trimming removed 6 bases from V and 3 bases from J; junction bases left unmatched: 5. The CDR3 runs 15 residues. Germline-derived CDR1 and CDR2 are MNHEY and SVGAGI. The DNA for the CDR3 is TGTGCCAGCAGACAGCGGGAGGGACGCTACAATGAGCAGTTCTTC. It specifies CASRQREGRYNEQFF.

This chain uses TRBV6-1 with TRBJ1-6; 9 bases line up with TRBD1. Germline values: CDR1 MNHNS, CDR2 SASEGT. With V trimmed by 4 bases and J by 10 bases, 11 bases remained unmatched. The CDR3 length is 16 residues. CDR3 nucleotide sequence: TGTGCCAGCAGTGTACACAAACAGGGGGCGCGATCACCCCTCCACTTT. It translates to CASSVHKQGARSPLHF.